The clone carrying this T cell receptor beta chain was detected ten times or more. What it binds is unknown. V was shortened by 2 bases and J by 6 bases, with 14 bases between the two germline ends. CDR3 length: 14 amino acids. Germline CDR1 reads SGDLS; CDR2 reads YYNGEE. This sample was included in a study of molecular identifiers for immune sequencing clone quantification. Study-wide results and caveats: In CMV-specific effectors, clones above 20 copies held over 99% of molecules; naive, under 1%.

With RNA at 10%, 30% or 50%, naive CD8 libraries came from approximately 20,000 to 980,000 sorted cells. Preparation of the bulk TCR libraries relied on previously described methods and listed TCR primers. TCRdb passed the PCR reads through MiXCR, listing each CDR3 protein once. Seen here are a few hundred thousand distinct CDR3 sequences, roughly a quarter observed once, and the top ten hold about 0.74%. This chain links TRBV9 with TRBJ1-1, with D unresolved. This receptor was identified in a human donor in good health. Some libraries in this study had Jurkat cell RNA spiked in. Material for sequencing was naive CD8+ T cells from blood, with Jurkat cell RNA spiked in. Subset defined: FACS-sorted CD8+CD4-CCR7+CD45RA+ naive T cells. The CDR3 protein is CASSVQPIDPEAFF. DNA for the CDR3: TGTGCCAGCAGCGTTCAGCCGATCGACCCTGAAGCTTTCTTT.